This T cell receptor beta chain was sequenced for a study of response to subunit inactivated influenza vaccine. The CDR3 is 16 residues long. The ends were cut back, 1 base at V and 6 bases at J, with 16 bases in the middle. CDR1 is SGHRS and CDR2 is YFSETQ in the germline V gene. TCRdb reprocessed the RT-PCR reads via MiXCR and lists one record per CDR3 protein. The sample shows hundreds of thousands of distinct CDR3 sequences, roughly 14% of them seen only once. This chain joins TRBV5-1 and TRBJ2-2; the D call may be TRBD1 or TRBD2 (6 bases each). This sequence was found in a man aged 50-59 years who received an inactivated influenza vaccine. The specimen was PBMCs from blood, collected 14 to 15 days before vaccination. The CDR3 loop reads CASSLMFGGASGELFF. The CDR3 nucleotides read TGCGCCAGCAGCTTGATGTTCGGGGGCGCGTCCGGGGAGCTGTTTTTT.